This T cell receptor beta chain was sequenced during a study of human T cells and chemical hapten exposure. Overall study: Largely, small differences in pooled library volume made per-sample TCR yields vary.

The V gene end was trimmed by 5 bases and the J gene end by 2 bases; junction bases not matched to a gene: 10. CDR3 length equals 15 residues. The germline CDR1 and CDR2 sequences are SGHKS and YYEKEE (reference sequence). Time point denoted: pre-sensitization, week 0. Treatment in this sample: therapeutic diphenylcyclopropenone sensitization with weekly scalp DPC. TCRdb reanalysed the RACE reads using MiXCR and keeps one entry per CDR3 protein. The sample carries 85,000 to 100,000 distinct CDR3 sequences, 10% to 11% recorded once. This clonotype was seen once. This specimen consisted of whole blood, obtained in connection with sensitization to the hapten diphenylcyclopropenone (DPC). This sequence originates from a woman between 55 and 75 years old with alopecia areata. Some clones in this sample may be carry-over from other donors' samples. J is TRBJ2-7 and V is TRBV5-5; 7 bases match TRBD1. The CDR3 here is CASRIGQEPTYEQYF. The DNA of the CDR3 is TGTGCCAGCAGAATAGGACAGGAACCTACCTACGAGCAGTACTTC.